A selection of T cell receptor beta chains follows, all from one sample in a study of CD8 T cells in Susac syndrome. TCRdb fed the immunoSEQ multiplex PCR reads into MiXCR, producing one record per CDR3 protein. The data contain about 140,000 distinct CDR3 sequences, about 95% of them seen just once; the ten biggest clones take up about 0.11%. What was sequenced was CD4+ T cells from PBMCs. The receptors here all came from a human donor with multiple sclerosis. CDR3s include the opening cysteine and the closing phenylalanine or tryptophan. Fields, in order: D gene, clone size, V gene, J gene, CDR3 DNA, CDR3 protein. D genes are given only for firm matches. Clone size is given for some rows only: seen once, a few or many times, or a class if the clone is expanded.

D gene: -
clone size: -
V gene: TRBV29-1
J gene: TRBJ2-3
CDR3 DNA: TGCAGCGTCACCGTTCGACTTCATGTCGAGCGCGGCACAGATACGCAGTATTTT
CDR3 protein: CSVTVRLHVERGTDTQYF

D gene: -
clone size: -
V gene: TRBV15
J gene: TRBJ2-2
CDR3 DNA: TGTGCCACCAGCAGAGATCGTGGCAGCACCGGGGAGCTGTTTTTT
CDR3 protein: CATSRDRGSTGELFF

D gene: TRBD2
clone size: -
V gene: TRBV13
J gene: TRBJ2-6
CDR3 DNA: TGTGCCAGCAGCTTAGGCGGACGCCTAGCGGGACGTGGGGCCAACGTCCTGACTTTC
CDR3 protein: CASSLGGRLAGRGANVLTF

D gene: -
clone size: few
V gene: TRBV4-1
J gene: TRBJ2-3
CDR3 DNA: TGCGCCAGCAGCCAAACGGGGAACACAGATACGCAGTATTTT
CDR3 protein: CASSQTGNTDTQYF

D gene: -
clone size: -
V gene: TRBV29-1
J gene: TRBJ1-3
CDR3 DNA: TGCAGCGCCCGATTAGGCAACACCATATATTTT
CDR3 protein: CSARLGNTIYF

D gene: -
clone size: -
V gene: TRBV29-1
J gene: TRBJ2-5
CDR3 DNA: TGCAGCGTTGAGGGACAAGCGAGGCGAGAGACCCAGTACTTC
CDR3 protein: CSVEGQARRETQYF

D gene: -
clone size: -
V gene: TRBV24-1
J gene: TRBJ2-3
CDR3 DNA: TGTGCCACCCCGCCGTCGGAAGATAGCACAGATACGCAGTATTTT
CDR3 protein: CATPPSEDSTDTQYF

D gene: TRBD1
clone size: -
V gene: TRBV13
J gene: TRBJ2-4
CDR3 DNA: TGTGCCAGCAGCTTGTTGGGACAGGGCAAAAACATTCAGTACTTC
CDR3 protein: CASSLLGQGKNIQYF

D gene: -
clone size: -
V gene: TRBV27
J gene: TRBJ1-5
CDR3 DNA: TGTGCCAGCAGTTTAACAGGGTATAGCAATCAGCCCCAGCATTTT
CDR3 protein: CASSLTGYSNQPQHF

D gene: -
clone size: -
V gene: TRBV12-3/TRBV12-4
J gene: TRBJ1-6
CDR3 DNA: TGTGCCAGCAGCCCGGTTCACAGAAATTCACCCCTCCACTTT
CDR3 protein: CASSPVHRNSPLHF

D gene: -
clone size: once
V gene: TRBV18
J gene: TRBJ2-1
CDR3 DNA: TGTGCCAGCTCACCCGAGGTATCATTAAACAATGAGCAGTTCTTC
CDR3 protein: CASSPEVSLNNEQFF

D gene: -
clone size: once
V gene: TRBV7-2
J gene: TRBJ2-7
CDR3 DNA: TGTGCCAGCAGCCCACAGGGAATCCACGAGCAGTACTTC
CDR3 protein: CASSPQGIHEQYF

D gene: TRBD2
clone size: -
V gene: TRBV12-3/TRBV12-4
J gene: TRBJ2-1
CDR3 DNA: TGTGCCAGCAGTTCCCCGCCGGGTAGCGGGGCCTACAATGAGCAGTTCTTC
CDR3 protein: CASSSPPGSGAYNEQFF

D gene: -
clone size: -
V gene: TRBV12-3/TRBV12-4
J gene: TRBJ1-2
CDR3 DNA: TGTGCCAGCAGTTTAAAGCGGGGGGACGCTAACTATGGCTACACCTTC
CDR3 protein: CASSLKRGDANYGYTF

D gene: TRBD2
clone size: -
V gene: TRBV5-6
J gene: TRBJ2-3
CDR3 DNA: TGTGCCAGCAGCTTGGCGGGTCGGGGGGATGGGTCAGATACGCAGTATTTT
CDR3 protein: CASSLAGRGDGSDTQYF

D gene: TRBD1
clone size: -
V gene: TRBV29-1
J gene: TRBJ1-1
CDR3 DNA: TGCAGCGTTTTGCAGGGGGCAGGTACTGAAGCTTTCTTT
CDR3 protein: CSVLQGAGTEAFF

D gene: TRBD2
clone size: -
V gene: TRBV7-8
J gene: TRBJ2-1
CDR3 DNA: TGTGCCAGCAGCCAATCGACTAGCCGTAATGAGCAGTTCTTC
CDR3 protein: CASSQSTSRNEQFF

D gene: -
clone size: -
V gene: TRBV20-1
J gene: TRBJ1-5
CDR3 DNA: TGCAGTTTTATAACAGGGTCGAAGAATCAGCCCCAGCATTTT
CDR3 protein: CSFITGSKNQPQHF

D gene: TRBD1
clone size: -
V gene: TRBV29-1
J gene: TRBJ2-7
CDR3 DNA: TGCAGCGTTGAAGTTCCGACAGGGACCTACGAGCAGTACTTC
CDR3 protein: CSVEVPTGTYEQYF

D gene: TRBD1
clone size: -
V gene: TRBV24-1
J gene: TRBJ1-1
CDR3 DNA: TGTGCCACCAGTGATGCGACAGGGAGTAACACTGAAGCTTTCTTT
CDR3 protein: CATSDATGSNTEAFF

D gene: -
clone size: -
V gene: TRBV29-1
J gene: TRBJ1-1
CDR3 DNA: TGCAGCGCCTCCGGCCCAGGGTTGGGGACTGAAGCTTTCTTT
CDR3 protein: CSASGPGLGTEAFF

D gene: -
clone size: -
V gene: TRBV3-1
J gene: TRBJ2-7
CDR3 DNA: TGTGCCAGCAGCCAAGCCCCGGCGGACTACGAGCAGTACTTC
CDR3 protein: CASSQAPADYEQYF

D gene: TRBD2
clone size: -
V gene: TRBV7-9
J gene: TRBJ2-1
CDR3 DNA: TGTGCCAGCAGCCAACCCCGGACGGAAGGACTAGCGGGGGGCAATGAGCAGTTCTTC
CDR3 protein: CASSQPRTEGLAGGNEQFF

D gene: TRBD2
clone size: few
V gene: TRBV10-3
J gene: TRBJ2-7
CDR3 DNA: TGTGCCATCAGTCCGACTAGCGGGAGTACCGAGCAGTACTTC
CDR3 protein: CAISPTSGSTEQYF

D gene: -
clone size: -
V gene: TRBV20-1
J gene: TRBJ1-1
CDR3 DNA: TGCAGTGCTAGAGCCCTCGGGGGATCTGAAGCTTTCTTT
CDR3 protein: CSARALGGSEAFF

D gene: -
clone size: -
V gene: TRBV6-5
J gene: TRBJ1-2
CDR3 DNA: TGTGCCAGCAGTTACTCGGGAGGGAGTGGGGTTTATGGCTACACCTTC
CDR3 protein: CASSYSGGSGVYGYTF

D gene: -
clone size: -
V gene: TRBV20-1
J gene: TRBJ1-2
CDR3 DNA: TGCAGTGCTCCCGAAAGGGCGCCCTATGGCTACACCTTC
CDR3 protein: CSAPERAPYGYTF

D gene: -
clone size: -
V gene: TRBV9
J gene: TRBJ2-7
CDR3 DNA: TGTGCCAGCAGCGTGGACGAACGGAGCTACGAGCAGTACTTC
CDR3 protein: CASSVDERSYEQYF

D gene: -
clone size: -
V gene: TRBV3-1
J gene: TRBJ1-2
CDR3 DNA: TGTGCCAGCAGCCAAGGACAGGCGGGCGGCTACACCTTC
CDR3 protein: CASSQGQAGGYTF

D gene: -
clone size: -
V gene: TRBV4-1
J gene: TRBJ2-5
CDR3 DNA: TGCGCCAGCAGCCGCACCGGGGAGTCCTCCCGTCAGTACTTC
CDR3 protein: CASSRTGESSRQYF

D gene: -
clone size: -
V gene: TRBV9
J gene: TRBJ2-2
CDR3 DNA: TGTGCCAGCAGCGTCAGACCAGGTGGGACCGGGGAGCTGTTTTTT
CDR3 protein: CASSVRPGGTGELFF

D gene: TRBD2
clone size: -
V gene: TRBV24-1
J gene: TRBJ2-3
CDR3 DNA: TGTGCCACCAGTGACCTACTAGCGGTTGGGGGACATACGCAGTATTTT
CDR3 protein: CATSDLLAVGGHTQYF

D gene: -
clone size: -
V gene: TRBV20-1
J gene: TRBJ1-5
CDR3 DNA: TGCAGTGCTCGAAAGGGGAATCAGCCCCAGCATTTT
CDR3 protein: CSARKGNQPQHF

D gene: -
clone size: -
V gene: TRBV12-3/TRBV12-4
J gene: TRBJ1-2
CDR3 DNA: TGTGCCAGCAGTTTAGTGCTCTCCCCTGGCTACACCTTC
CDR3 protein: CASSLVLSPGYTF

D gene: -
clone size: -
V gene: TRBV20-1
J gene: TRBJ1-2
CDR3 DNA: TGCAGTGCTATACCGCGTGACAGGACGACGCCAGGCTACACCTTC
CDR3 protein: CSAIPRDRTTPGYTF

D gene: TRBD1
clone size: -
V gene: TRBV12-3/TRBV12-4
J gene: TRBJ1-6
CDR3 DNA: TGTGCCAGCAGTTGGACAGGGCCCAATTCACCCCTCCACTTT
CDR3 protein: CASSWTGPNSPLHF

D gene: -
clone size: -
V gene: TRBV27
J gene: TRBJ1-4
CDR3 DNA: TGTGCCAGCAGTTTACAGACCGGCGAAAAACTGTTTTTT
CDR3 protein: CASSLQTGEKLFF

D gene: TRBD2
clone size: -
V gene: TRBV4-2
J gene: TRBJ2-1
CDR3 DNA: TGTGCCAGCAGCCAAGGTGGGGCGGGAGGCACCTACAATGAGCAGTTCTTC
CDR3 protein: CASSQGGAGGTYNEQFF

D gene: -
clone size: -
V gene: TRBV4-3
J gene: TRBJ2-3
CDR3 DNA: TGCGCCAGCAGCCAAGAGGCAGATACGCAGTATTTT
CDR3 protein: CASSQEADTQYF

D gene: -
clone size: -
V gene: TRBV28
J gene: TRBJ2-3
CDR3 DNA: TGTGCCAGCAGCCCAGGCCTGTTACCTCAGAGGGATACGCAGTATTTT
CDR3 protein: CASSPGLLPQRDTQYF

D gene: -
clone size: -
V gene: TRBV7-9
J gene: TRBJ1-4
CDR3 DNA: TGTGCCAGCAGCTTAGAAGGGGCCCTTAATGAAAAACTGTTTTTT
CDR3 protein: CASSLEGALNEKLFF